This TCR beta chain was sequenced in a study of shared clonotypes between healthy human individuals. Study summary: CD4 naive and CD4 memory each took three plates per donor, while CD8 naive took two and CD8 memory one. Study-level findings and limits: Researchers sampled only blood; tissue repertoires likely differ.

Profiled with immunoSEQ multiplex PCR; TCRdb holds only in-frame clones, not every one. Of more than 2,000,000 clones in the sample, more than 85% were seen once. This CDR3 is 21 amino acids long. Germline CDR1 reads SGDLS; CDR2 reads YYNGEE. V was pared by 4 bases and J by 0 bases, with 21 bases of the junction left unmatched. A remark on this clone: The antigen is undetermined.

The sequence came from a man aged 18 to 30 in good health. Some clones in this sample may be carry-over from other donors' samples. The material sequenced was naive CD4+ T cells from PBMCs. Subset indicated: CD45RA+ positively selected. V usage is TRBV9 and J usage is TRBJ2-7, with 11 bases that match TRBD1. CDR3 residues: CASSPRDRGNKDSGISYEQYF. The CDR3 bases are TGTGCCAGCAGCCCACGGGACAGGGGGAATAAGGATAGCGGGATCTCCTACGAGCAGTACTTC.